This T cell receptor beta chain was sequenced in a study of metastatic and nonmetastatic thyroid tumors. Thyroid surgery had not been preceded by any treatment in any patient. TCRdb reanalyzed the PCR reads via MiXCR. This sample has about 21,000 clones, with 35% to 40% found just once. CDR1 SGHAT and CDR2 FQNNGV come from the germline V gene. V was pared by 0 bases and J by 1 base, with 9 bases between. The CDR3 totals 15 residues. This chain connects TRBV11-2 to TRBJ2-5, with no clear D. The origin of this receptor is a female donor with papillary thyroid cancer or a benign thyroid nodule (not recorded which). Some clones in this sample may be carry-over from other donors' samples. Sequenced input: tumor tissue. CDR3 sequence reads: CASSLEVGIQETQYF. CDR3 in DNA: TGTGCCAGCAGCTTAGAGGTGGGAATCCAAGAGACCCAGTACTTC.